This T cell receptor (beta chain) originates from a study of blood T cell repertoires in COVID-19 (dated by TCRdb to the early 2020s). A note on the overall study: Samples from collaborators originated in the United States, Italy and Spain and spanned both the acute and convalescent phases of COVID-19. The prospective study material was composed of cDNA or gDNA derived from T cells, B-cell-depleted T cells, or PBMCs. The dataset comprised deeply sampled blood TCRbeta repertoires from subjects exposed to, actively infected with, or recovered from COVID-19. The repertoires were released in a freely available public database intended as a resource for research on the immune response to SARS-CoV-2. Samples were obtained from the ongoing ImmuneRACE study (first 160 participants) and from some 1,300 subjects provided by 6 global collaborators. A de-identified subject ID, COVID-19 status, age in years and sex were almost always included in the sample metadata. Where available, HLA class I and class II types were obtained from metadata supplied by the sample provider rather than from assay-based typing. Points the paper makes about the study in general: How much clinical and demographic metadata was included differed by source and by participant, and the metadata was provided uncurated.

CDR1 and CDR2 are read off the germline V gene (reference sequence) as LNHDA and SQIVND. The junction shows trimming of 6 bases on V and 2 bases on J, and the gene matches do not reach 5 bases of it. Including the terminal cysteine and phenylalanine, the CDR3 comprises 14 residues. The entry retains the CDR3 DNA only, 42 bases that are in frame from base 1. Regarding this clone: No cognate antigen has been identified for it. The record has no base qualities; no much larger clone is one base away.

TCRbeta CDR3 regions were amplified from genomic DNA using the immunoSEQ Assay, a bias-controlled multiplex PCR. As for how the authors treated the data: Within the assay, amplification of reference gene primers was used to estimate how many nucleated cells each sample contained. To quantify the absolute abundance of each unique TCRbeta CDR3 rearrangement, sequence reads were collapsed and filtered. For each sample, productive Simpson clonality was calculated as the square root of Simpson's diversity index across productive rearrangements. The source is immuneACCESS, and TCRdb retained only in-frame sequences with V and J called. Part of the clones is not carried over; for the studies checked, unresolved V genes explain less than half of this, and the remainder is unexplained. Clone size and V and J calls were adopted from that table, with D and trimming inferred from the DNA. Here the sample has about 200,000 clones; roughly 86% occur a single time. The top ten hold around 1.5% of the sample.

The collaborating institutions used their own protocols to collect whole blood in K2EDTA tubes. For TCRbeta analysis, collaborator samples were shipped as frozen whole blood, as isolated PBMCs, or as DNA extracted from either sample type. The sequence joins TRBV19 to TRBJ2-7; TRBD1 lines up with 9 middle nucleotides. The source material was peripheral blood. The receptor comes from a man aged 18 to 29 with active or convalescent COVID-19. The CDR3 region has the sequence CASRTGTGTYEQYF. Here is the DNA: TGTGCCAGTAGAACCGGGACAGGGACCTACGAGCAGTACTTC.